This TCR beta chain was retrieved from a study of post-analysis software for immune sequencing data. Trimming cost V 1 base and J 5 bases, with 14 bases left between them. This CDR3 region has 15 residues. Per germline, CDR1 MGHRA and CDR2 YSYEKL. Included in the TCR beta cDNA libraries were unique molecular identifiers. TCRdb itself ran the PCR reads through MiXCR, one entry per CDR3 protein. The table has roughly 600,000 distinct CDR3 sequences, 40% to 50% seen once. Broader study findings: Roughly five TRBV segments were more frequent in patients than controls; TRBV5-6, TRBV5-1 and TRBV20-1 belonged to this group.

A word on this clonotype: Its antigen remains unknown.

This TCR was recovered from a girl aged 5 to 17 with multiple sclerosis. The material sequenced was blood. This sequence joins TRBV4-1 and TRBJ1-1, with unresolved D. The CDR3, as DNA: TGCGCCAGCAGCCAAGCACCTGCAGTCGGGACTGAAGCTTTCTTT. This translates into CASSQAPAVGTEAFF.